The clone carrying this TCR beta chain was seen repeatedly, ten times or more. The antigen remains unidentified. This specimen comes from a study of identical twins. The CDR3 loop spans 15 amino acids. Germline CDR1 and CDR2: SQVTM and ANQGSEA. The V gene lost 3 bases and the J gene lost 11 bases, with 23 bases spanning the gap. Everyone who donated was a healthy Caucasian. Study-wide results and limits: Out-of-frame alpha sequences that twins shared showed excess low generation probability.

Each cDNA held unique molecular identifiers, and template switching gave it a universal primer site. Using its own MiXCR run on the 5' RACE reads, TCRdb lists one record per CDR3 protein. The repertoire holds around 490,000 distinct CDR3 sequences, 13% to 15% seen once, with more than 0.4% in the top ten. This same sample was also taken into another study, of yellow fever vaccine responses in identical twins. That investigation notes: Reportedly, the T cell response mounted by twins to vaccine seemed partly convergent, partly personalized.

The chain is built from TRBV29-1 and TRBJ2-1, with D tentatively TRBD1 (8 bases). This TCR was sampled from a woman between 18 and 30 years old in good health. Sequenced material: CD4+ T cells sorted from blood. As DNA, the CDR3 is TGCAGCGTTGACGCCACGGACAGGGAGGGGGGTAAGCAGTTCTTC. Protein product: CSVDATDREGGKQFF.